This T cell receptor (beta chain) was sequenced for a study of cytomegalovirus exposure and HLA in healthy donors. Study at large: HLA-typed donors were the source of about 85 million unique TCRs, which an early data release held. The Caucasian-associated ancestry cluster held roughly 78% of around 380 genotyped donors. Study findings and constraints: In a later analysis, an Asian-associated ancestry cluster reportedly showed fewer N-insertions than the approximately 620-donor mean.

Use of 60 Vbeta and 13 Jbeta primers characterized the PCR. Using immunoSEQ multiplex PCR, the repertoire was profiled, and TCRdb retains in-frame clones only, with some absent. Here the sample spans 60,000 to 100,000 clones, around 78% being singletons. V lost 8 bases and J 8 bases, leaving 25 bases between the germline ends. CDR1 is GTSNPN and CDR2 is SVGIG in the germline V gene (reference sequence). This CDR3 region has 15 residues. As for this clone: As yet, its antigen is unknown.

The source is a male donor in good health and CMV-seropositive. The sample consisted of PBMCs. The chain joins TRBV30 to TRBJ2-1; tentative D call: TRBD2 (6 bases). The CDR3 spells CASRRAGPLMYEQFF. CDR3 nucleotides: TGTGCCAGCAGGAGAGCGGGCCCACTTATGTATGAGCAGTTCTTC.